This T cell receptor beta chain appears in the sequencing data of a study of radiotherapy plus CTLA-4 blockade in lung cancer. Regarding the study as a whole: There was expansion of tumor-derived TCR clones in blood after radiotherapy plus ipilimumab.

Profiling relied on immunoSEQ multiplex PCR, and the TCRdb table lists in-frame clones only, not all of them. This sample has roughly 68,000 clones, with around 82% found just once. V was trimmed by 5 bases and J by 10 bases, leaving 18 bases between them. The germline V gene encodes CDR1 SGHTA and CDR2 FQGNSA. The length of the CDR3 is 15 residues. Concerning this clone: Its target is not known.

The chain carries TRBV7-2 and TRBJ1-6, with D perhaps matching TRBD1 (5 bases). This receptor was taken from a human donor with non-small cell lung cancer who had a complete response to radiotherapy plus ipilimumab. Material: peripheral blood, obtained from a patient treated with radiotherapy plus ipilimumab. CDR3 nucleotide sequence: TGTGCCAGCAGCAGCCAGGGAAGAAAGCTATCACCCCTCCACTTT. It yields the protein CASSSQGRKLSPLHF. Supplemented by reference TRBV7-2 and TRBJ1-6, the full variable domain reads GAGVSQSPSNKVTEKGKDVELRCDPISGHTALYWYRQSLGQGLEFLIYFQGNSAPDKSGLPSDRFSAERTGGSVSTLTIQRTQQEDSAVYLCASSSQGRKLSPLHFGNGTRLTVT.